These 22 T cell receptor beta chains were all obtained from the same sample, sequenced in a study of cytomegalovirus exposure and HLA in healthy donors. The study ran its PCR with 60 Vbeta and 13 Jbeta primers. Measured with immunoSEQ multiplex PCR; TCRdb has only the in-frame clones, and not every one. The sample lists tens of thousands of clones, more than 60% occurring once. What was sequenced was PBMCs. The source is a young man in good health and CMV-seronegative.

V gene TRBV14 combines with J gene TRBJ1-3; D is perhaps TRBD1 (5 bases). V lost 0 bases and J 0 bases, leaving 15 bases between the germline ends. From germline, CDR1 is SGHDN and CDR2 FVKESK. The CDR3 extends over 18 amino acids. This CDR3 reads CASSQDRGAIFSGNTIYF. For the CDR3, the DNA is TGTGCCAGCAGCCAAGACCGCGGGGCCATATTCTCTGGAAACACCATATATTTT.

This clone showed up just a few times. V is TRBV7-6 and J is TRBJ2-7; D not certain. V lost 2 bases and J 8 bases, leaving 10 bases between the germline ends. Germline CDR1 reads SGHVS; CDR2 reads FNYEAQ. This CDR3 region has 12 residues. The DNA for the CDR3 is TGTGCCAGCAGCTTAACTGGTGGGCAGCAGTACTTC. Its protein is CASSLTGGQQYF.

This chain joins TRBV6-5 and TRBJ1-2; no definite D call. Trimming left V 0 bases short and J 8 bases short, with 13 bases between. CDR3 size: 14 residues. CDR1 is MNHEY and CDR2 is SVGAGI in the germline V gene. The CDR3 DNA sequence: TGTGCCAGCAGTTACTCGTTAACAGCTGGGGGCTACACCTTC. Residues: CASSYSLTAGGYTF.

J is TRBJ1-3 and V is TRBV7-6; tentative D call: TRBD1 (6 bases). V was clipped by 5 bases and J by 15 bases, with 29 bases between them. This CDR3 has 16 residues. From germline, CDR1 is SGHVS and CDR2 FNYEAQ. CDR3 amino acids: CASSPAGAVSVELQYF. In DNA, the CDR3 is TGTGCCAGCAGCCCGGCGGGGGCGGTTTCCGTGGAATTGCAATATTTT.

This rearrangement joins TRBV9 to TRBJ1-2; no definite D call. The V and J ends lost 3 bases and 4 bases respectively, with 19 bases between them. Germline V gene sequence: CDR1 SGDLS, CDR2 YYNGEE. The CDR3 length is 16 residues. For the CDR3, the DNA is TGTGCCAGCAGCGCAAGCAGTCCTGAGAGGAGCTATGGCTACACCTTC. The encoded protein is CASSASSPERSYGYTF.

CDR3 sequence: CASSVQAGSEGTQYF. The DNA for the CDR3 is TGTGCCAGCAGTGTACAAGCAGGAAGTGAGGGGACCCAGTACTTC. This sequence joins TRBV6-1 and TRBJ2-5, with TRBD2 as a possible D gene (5 bases). V gave up 4 bases and J gave up 7 bases, with 19 bases separating them. The length of the CDR3 is 15 residues. The germline V gene has CDR1 MNHNS and CDR2 SASEGT.

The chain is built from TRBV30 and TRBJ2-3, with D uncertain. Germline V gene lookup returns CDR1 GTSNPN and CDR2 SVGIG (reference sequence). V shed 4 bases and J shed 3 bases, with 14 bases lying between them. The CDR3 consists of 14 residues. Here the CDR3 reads CAWTRSIVTDTQYF. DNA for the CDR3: TGTGCCTGGACTCGGTCTATAGTTACAGATACGCAGTATTTT.

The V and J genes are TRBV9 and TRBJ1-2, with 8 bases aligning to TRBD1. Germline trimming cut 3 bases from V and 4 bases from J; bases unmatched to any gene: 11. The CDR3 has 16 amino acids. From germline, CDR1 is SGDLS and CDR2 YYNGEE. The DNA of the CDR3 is TGTGCCAGCAGCGGATTAGGGGACAGGAGCTTCTATGGCTACACCTTC. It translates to CASSGLGDRSFYGYTF.

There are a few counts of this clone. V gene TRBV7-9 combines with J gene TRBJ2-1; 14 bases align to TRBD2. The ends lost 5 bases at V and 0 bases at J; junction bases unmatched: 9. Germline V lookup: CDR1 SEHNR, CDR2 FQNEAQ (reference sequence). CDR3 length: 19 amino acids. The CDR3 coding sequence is TGTGCCAGCAGCGTACCGGGACTAGCGGGGGAAAGCTCCTACAATGAGCAGTTCTTC. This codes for CASSVPGLAGESSYNEQFF.

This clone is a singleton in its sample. The CDR3 is CASSKEGGASNQPQHF. In DNA form, the CDR3 reads TGTGCCAGCAGCAAAGAAGGGGGCGCGAGCAATCAGCCCCAGCATTTT. The chain links TRBV21-1 to TRBJ1-5; the tabulated D call, TRBD1, remains unverified against the DNA. TRBV21-1 is a documented pseudogene. This CDR3 has 16 residues.

CDR3 residues: CASSAGEMAYGYTF. Here the CDR3 DNA reads TGTGCCAGCAGTGCCGGGGAGATGGCCTATGGCTACACCTTC. The gene calls are TRBV6-1 and TRBJ1-2; D is undetermined. V gave up 4 bases and J gave up 4 bases, with 13 bases separating them. Per germline, CDR1 MNHNS and CDR2 SASEGT. The CDR3 is 14 amino acids.

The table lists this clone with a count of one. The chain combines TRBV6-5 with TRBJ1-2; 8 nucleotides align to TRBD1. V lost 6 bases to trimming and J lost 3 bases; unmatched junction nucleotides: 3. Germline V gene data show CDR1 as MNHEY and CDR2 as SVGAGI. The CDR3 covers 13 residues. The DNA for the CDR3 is TGTGCCAGCAGGGGACAGGCCTACTATGGCTACACCTTC. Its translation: CASRGQAYYGYTF.

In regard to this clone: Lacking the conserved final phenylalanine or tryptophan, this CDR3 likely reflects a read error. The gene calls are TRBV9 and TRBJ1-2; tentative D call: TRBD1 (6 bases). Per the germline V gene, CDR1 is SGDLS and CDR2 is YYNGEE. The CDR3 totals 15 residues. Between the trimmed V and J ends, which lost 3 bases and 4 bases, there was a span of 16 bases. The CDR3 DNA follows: TGTGCCAGCAGCGCGACGTGGACAGCCCTCTATGGCTACACCGTC. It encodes CASSATWTALYGYTV.

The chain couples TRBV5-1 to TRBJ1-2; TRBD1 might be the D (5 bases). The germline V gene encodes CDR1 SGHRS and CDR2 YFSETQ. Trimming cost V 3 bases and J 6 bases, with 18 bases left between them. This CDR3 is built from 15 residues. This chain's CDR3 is CASSSEGRDVDGYTF. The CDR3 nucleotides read TGCGCCAGCAGCTCGGAGGGCAGGGATGTGGATGGCTACACCTTC.

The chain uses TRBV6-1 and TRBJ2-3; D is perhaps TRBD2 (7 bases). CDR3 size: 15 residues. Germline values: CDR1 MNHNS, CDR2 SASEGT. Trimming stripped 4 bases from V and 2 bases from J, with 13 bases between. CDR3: CASSVRGGDTDTQYF. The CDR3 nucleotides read TGTGCCAGCAGTGTACGAGGGGGGGACACAGATACGCAGTATTTT.

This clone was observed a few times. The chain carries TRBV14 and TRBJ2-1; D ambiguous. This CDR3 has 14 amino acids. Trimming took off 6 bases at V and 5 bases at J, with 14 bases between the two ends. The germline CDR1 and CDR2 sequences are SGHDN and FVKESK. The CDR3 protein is CASSPLIPHNEQFF. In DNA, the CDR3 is TGTGCCAGCAGTCCACTAATCCCCCACAATGAGCAGTTCTTC. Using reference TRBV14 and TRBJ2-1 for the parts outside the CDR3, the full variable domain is EAGVTQFPSHSVIEKGQTVTLRCDPISGHDNLYWYRRVMGKEIKFLLHFVKESKQDESGMPNNRFLAERTGGTYSTLKVQPAELEDSGVYFCASSPLIPHNEQFFGPGTRLTVL.

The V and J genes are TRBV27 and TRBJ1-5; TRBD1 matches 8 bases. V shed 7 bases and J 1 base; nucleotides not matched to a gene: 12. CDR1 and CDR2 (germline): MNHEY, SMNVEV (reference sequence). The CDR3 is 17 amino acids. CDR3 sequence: CASKPLTGQGSNQPQHF. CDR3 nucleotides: TGTGCCAGCAAACCCCTGACCGGACAGGGAAGCAATCAGCCCCAGCATTTT.

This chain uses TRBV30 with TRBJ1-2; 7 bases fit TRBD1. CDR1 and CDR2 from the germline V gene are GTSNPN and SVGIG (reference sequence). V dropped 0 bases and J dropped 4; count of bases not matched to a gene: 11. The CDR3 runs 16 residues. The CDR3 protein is CAWSVRPVTGSYGYTF. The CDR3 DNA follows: TGTGCCTGGAGTGTACGTCCCGTGACAGGGAGCTATGGCTACACCTTC.

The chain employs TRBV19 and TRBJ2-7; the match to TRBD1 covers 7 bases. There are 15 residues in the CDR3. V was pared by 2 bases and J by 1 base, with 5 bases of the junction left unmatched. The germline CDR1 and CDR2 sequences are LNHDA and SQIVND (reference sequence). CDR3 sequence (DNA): TGTGCCAGTAGTATACCCGGGACAGTTTCCTACGAGCAGTACTTC. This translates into CASSIPGTVSYEQYF.

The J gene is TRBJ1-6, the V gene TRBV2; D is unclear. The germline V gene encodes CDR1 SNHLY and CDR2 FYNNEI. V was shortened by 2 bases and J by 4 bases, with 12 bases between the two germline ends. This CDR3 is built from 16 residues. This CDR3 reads CASSELDFGYNSPLHF. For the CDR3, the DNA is TGTGCCAGCAGTGAACTTGACTTCGGGTATAATTCACCCCTCCACTTT.

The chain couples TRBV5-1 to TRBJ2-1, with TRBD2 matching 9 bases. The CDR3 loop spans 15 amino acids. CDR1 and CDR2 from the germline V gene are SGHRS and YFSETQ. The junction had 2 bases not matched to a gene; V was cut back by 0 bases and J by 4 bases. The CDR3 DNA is TGCGCCAGCAGCTTGGGCGGGGGGGATTACAATGAGCAGTTCTTC. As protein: CASSLGGGDYNEQFF.

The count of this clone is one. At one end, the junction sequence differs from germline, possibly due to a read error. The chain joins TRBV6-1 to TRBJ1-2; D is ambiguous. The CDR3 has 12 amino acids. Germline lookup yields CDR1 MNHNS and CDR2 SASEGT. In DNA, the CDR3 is TGTGCCAGCAGTGACCACGCAGATGGCCACACCTTC. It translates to CASSDHADGHTF.